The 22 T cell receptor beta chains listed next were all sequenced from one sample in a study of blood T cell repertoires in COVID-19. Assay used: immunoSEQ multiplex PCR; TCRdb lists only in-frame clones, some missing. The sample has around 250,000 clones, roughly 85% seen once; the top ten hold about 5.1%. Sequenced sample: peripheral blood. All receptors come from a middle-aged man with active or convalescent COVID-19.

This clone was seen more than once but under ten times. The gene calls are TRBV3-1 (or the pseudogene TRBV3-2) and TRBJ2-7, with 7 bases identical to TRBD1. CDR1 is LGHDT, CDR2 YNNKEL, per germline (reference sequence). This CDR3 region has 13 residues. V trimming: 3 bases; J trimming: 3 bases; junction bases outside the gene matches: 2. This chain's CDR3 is CASSQTGFYEQYF. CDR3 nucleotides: TGTGCCAGCAGCCAGACAGGGTTCTACGAGCAGTACTTC.

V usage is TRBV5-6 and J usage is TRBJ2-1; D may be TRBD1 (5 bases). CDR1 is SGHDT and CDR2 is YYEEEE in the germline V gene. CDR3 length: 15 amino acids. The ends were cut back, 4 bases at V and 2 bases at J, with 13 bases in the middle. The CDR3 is CASSQGDQAYNEQFF. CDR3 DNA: TGTGCCAGCAGCCAGGGTGATCAAGCCTACAATGAGCAGTTCTTC. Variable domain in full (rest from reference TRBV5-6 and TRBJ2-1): DAGVTQSPTHLIKTRGQQVTLRCSPKSGHDTVSWYQQALGQGPQFIFQYYEEEERQRGNFPDRFSGHQFPNYSSELNVNALLLGDSALYLCASSQGDQAYNEQFFGPGTRLTVL.

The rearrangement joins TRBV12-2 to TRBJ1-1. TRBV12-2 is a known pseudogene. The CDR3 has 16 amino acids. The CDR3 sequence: CASRLEVEEMNTEAFF. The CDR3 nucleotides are TGTGCAAGTCGCTTAGAAGTAGAGGAGATGAACACTGAAGCTTTCTTT.

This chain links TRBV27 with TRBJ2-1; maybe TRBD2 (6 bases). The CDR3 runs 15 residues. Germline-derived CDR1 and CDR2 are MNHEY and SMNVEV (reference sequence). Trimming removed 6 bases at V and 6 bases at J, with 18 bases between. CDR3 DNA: TGTGCCAGCAGAAGACTAGTAGATACTGGCAATGAGCAGTTCTTC. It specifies CASRRLVDTGNEQFF.

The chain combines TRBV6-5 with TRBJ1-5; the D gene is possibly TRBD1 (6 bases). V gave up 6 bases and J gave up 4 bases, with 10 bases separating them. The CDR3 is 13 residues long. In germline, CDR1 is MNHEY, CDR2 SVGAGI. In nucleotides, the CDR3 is TGTGCCAGCAGAGTCAGGGGAAATCAGCCCCAGCATTTT. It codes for CASRVRGNQPQHF.

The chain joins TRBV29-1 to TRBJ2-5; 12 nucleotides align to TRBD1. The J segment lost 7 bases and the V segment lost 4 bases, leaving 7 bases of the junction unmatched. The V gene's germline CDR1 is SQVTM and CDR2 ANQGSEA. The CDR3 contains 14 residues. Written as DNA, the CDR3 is TGCAGCGTTGTGGGGGACAGGGGGCCTGGGACCCAGTACTTC. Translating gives CSVVGDRGPGTQYF.

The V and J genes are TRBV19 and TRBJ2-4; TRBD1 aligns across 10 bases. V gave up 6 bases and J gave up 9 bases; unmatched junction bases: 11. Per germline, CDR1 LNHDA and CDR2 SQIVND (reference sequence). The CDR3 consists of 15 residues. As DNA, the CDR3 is TGTGCCAGTAGCGAGGGACAGGGGCGCGGAGCCATTCAGTACTTC. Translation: CASSEGQGRGAIQYF.

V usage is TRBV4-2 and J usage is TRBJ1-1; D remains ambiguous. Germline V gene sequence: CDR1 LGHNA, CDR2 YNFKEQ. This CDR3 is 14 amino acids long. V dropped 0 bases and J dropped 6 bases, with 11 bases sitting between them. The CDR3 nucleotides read TGTGCCAGCAGCCAAGATCTGGCCCCCGCTGAAGCTTTCTTT. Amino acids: CASSQDLAPAEAFF.

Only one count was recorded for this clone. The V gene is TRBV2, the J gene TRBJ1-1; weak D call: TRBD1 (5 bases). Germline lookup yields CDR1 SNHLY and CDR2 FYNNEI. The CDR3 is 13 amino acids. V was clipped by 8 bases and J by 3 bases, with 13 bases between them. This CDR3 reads CASGAATYTEAFF. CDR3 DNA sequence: TGTGCCAGCGGGGCAGCAACCTACACTGAAGCTTTCTTT.

The CDR3 bases are TGTGCCACCAGTGATCCCGGACAAAAAAGCACAGATACGCAGTATTTT. Amino acids: CATSDPGQKSTDTQYF. This chain connects TRBV24-1 to TRBJ2-3; D may be TRBD1 (5 bases). This CDR3 comprises 16 residues. V gave up 3 bases and J gave up 0 bases, with 12 bases separating them. Germline lookup yields CDR1 KGHDR and CDR2 SFDVKD.

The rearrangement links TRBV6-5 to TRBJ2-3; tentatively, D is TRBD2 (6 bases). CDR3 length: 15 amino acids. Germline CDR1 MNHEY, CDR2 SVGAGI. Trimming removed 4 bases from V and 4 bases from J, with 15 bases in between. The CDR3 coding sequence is TGTGCCAGCAGTTGGGCCACCGGGAGCTCAGATACGCAGTATTTT. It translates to CASSWATGSSDTQYF.

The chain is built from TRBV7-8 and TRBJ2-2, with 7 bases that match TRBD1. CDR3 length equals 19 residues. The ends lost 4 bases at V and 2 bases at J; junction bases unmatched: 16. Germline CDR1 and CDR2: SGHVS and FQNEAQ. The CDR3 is CASSSDRRPGTDNTGELFF. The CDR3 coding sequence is TGTGCCAGCAGCTCGGATCGAAGGCCCGGGACAGACAACACCGGGGAGCTGTTTTTT.

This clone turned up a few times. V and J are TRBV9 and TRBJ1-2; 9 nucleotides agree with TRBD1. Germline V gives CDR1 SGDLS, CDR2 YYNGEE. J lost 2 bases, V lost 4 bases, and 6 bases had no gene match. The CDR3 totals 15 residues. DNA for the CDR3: TGTGCCAGCAGCCCCCCGGGACAGGGAAACTATGGCTACACCTTC. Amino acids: CASSPPGQGNYGYTF.

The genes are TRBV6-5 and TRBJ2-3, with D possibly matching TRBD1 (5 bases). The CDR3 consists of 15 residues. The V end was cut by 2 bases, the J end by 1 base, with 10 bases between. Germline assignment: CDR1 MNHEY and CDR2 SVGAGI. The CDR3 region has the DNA TGTGCCAGCAGTTACCGTCTGGGGCGCACAGATACGCAGTATTTT. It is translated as CASSYRLGRTDTQYF.

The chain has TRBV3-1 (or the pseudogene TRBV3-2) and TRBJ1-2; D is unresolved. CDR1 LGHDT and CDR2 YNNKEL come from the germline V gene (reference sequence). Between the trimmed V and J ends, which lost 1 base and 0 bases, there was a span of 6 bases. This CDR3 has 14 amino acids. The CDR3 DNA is TGTGCCAGCAGCCAAGGAGTCACTAACTATGGCTACACCTTC. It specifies CASSQGVTNYGYTF.

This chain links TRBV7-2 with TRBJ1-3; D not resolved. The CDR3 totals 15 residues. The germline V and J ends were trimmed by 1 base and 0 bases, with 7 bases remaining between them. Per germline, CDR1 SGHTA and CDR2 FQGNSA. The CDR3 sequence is CASSLGSDSGNTIYF. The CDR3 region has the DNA TGTGCCAGCAGCTTAGGGTCAGACTCTGGAAACACCATATATTTT.

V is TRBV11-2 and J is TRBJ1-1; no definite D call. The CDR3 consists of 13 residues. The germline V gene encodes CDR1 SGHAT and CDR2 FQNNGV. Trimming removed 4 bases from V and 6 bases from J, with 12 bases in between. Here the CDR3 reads CASSWRTSAEAFF. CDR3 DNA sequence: TGTGCCAGCAGCTGGAGGACGAGTGCTGAAGCTTTCTTT.

CDR3: CSVEWAEKLFF. As DNA, the CDR3 is TGCAGCGTTGAGTGGGCTGAAAAACTGTTTTTT. V usage is TRBV29-1 and J usage is TRBJ1-4; D is undetermined. The V end was cut by 3 bases, the J end by 7 bases, with 6 bases between. The CDR3 runs 11 residues. From germline, CDR1 is SQVTM and CDR2 ANQGSEA.

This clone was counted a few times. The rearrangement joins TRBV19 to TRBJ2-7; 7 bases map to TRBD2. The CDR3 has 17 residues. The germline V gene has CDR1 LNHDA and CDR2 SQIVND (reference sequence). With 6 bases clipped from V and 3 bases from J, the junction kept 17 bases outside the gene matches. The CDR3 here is CASRNLLLAPNHYEQYF. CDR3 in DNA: TGTGCCAGTAGAAATCTCCTACTAGCGCCAAACCACTACGAGCAGTACTTC.

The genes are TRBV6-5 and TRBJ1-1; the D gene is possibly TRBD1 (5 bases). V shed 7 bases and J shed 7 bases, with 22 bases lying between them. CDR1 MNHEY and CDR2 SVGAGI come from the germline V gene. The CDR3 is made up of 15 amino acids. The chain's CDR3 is CASNLQGRGLSEAFF. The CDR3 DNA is TGTGCCAGCAACCTTCAGGGAAGAGGATTGAGTGAAGCTTTCTTT.

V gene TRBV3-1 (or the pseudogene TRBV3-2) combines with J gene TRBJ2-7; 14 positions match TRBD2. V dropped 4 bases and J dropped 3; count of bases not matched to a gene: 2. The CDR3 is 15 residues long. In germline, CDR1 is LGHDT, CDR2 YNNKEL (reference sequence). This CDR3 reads CASSPGLAGVYEQYF. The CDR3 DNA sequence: TGTGCCAGCAGCCCGGGACTAGCGGGAGTCTACGAGCAGTACTTC.

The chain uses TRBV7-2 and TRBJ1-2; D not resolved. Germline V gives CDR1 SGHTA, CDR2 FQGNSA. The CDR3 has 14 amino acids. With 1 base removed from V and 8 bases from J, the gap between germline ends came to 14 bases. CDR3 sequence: CASSLDLANGGYTF. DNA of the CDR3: TGTGCCAGCAGCTTAGACCTAGCTAATGGGGGCTACACCTTC.